What follows describes a single T cell receptor (beta chain). Its antigen is currently not known. No quality values exist for individual bases; no much larger clone is one base distant. The cohort consisted of 650 to 700 healthy bone marrow donors. At the time of sampling, every cohort member was nominally healthy, though immune exposures that went unrecorded were likely present. The donor tested CMV seropositive, placing the donor among the 310 or so seropositive members of the cohort. Each donor provided a peripheral blood sample, and peripheral blood mononuclear cells were used for TCR beta sequencing. The Qiagen DNeasy Blood Extraction Kit was used to extract genomic DNA from the blood cell samples. The data stem from a study of cytomegalovirus exposure and HLA in healthy donors (dated by TCRdb to 2017 to 2019). Regarding the research as a whole: In an earlier analysis of some 550 of the donors, 250 to 350 Gb of sequence data and some 100 million unique TCR beta sequences from about 179 million T cells were reported. Rather than using new phenotypic data, the later analysis identified candidate immune exposures from TCR beta sequences and from how often those sequences occurred across donors. Alongside the repertoire data, information on donor age, sex, ethnicity and CMV serostatus was compiled. HLA typing included class I and class II loci at four-digit resolution. In addition to the first cohort of several hundred subjects, a separate validation cohort of some 120 different subjects was used. To study patterns of TCR occurrence, a later analysis re-analyzed previously published TCR beta repertoires from around 670 donors and added high-resolution HLA genotyping. The study was designed to test whether signatures of past pathogen exposure could be identified by cataloging public T cell receptors. The genetic ancestry cluster associated with self-reported Caucasian donors included roughly four fifths of the roughly 360 genotyped donors. A later genetic analysis took genome-wide SNP genotypes for about 55% of the 666 donors and used that subset as a discovery cohort. High-throughput TCR immunosequencing, statistical association of individual TCRs with disease status, and machine learning were combined to predict cytomegalovirus infection status. Using immunosequencing, the study profiled T cell repertoires from around 680 subjects and related those repertoires to cytomegalovirus serostatus. Every discovery cohort repertoire had been produced on one sequencing platform. An early release covering some 640 HLA-typed donors comprised about 310 gigabases of sequencing data and around 85 million unique TCR sequences. Four or five DR-DQ haplotypes were handled as single units for association and clustering because linkage in the cohort was strong. On average, approximately 250,000 unique TCR beta nucleotide sequences were sequenced per donor among a few hundred genotyped donors of the cohort, with roughly 18% of those sequences being non-productive. The number of typed donors differed by locus: about 620-640 for A, B, C, DRB1 and DQB1; 500 to 550 for DQA1; 606 for DPA1; and some 450 for DPB1. To decide whether each TCR beta V gene segment behaved as functional or pseudogenic, an earlier analysis of some 600 of the donors relied on high-throughput TCR beta sequencing. General findings and caveats noted by the study authors: In a later analysis, several top co-occurrence clusters were reported to appear linked to parvovirus B19, influenza, CMV and Epstein-Barr virus. While some public TCRs were present in many individuals, most TCR sequences turned up only very rarely across donors. In the study, 150 to 200 TCR beta chains were listed as associated with cytomegalovirus. When HLA alleles, especially DR and DQ, strongly co-occurred, attributing TCR associations to individual alleles was difficult. Some IMGT-functional V segments, including TRBV6-2 and TRBV6-3, could not be told apart with the 87-base-pair reads, so those segments were excluded. Specific HLA alleles were associated with 15,000 to 20,000 TCR beta sequences at a false discovery rate of 0.05 in a later analysis. Compared with the roughly 710-donor mean, donors in an Asian-associated ancestry cluster had fewer N-insertions in productive TCRs, according to a later genetic analysis. The earlier analysis of nearly 600 of the donors excluded around 17 rarely observed V segments, including chromosome 9 orphons, because counts were too low. Broadly in line with IMGT annotations, most TCR beta V segments showed up in productive rearrangements about 87% or about 30% of the time in an earlier analysis of some 590 of the donors. This cohort had only TCR beta chains sequenced, and the lack of alpha or paired-chain data limited which features could be detected. In a later analysis, TCR association rates were found to vary across HLA loci, with the most associated TCRs seen for DRB1 alleles and the fewest for HLA-C alleles. For the cohort, immune exposure information was limited to CMV serostatus. It was suggested by the authors that the approach could potentially be generalized to other disease states and immunological phenotypes. In a later analysis, HLA-associated TCR beta chains were found to be more clonally expanded and to have lower generation probabilities than equally common non-associated chains. A few of the identified cytomegalovirus-associated TCR beta chains were confirmed in vitro to be specific for cytomegalovirus antigens. A later genetic analysis associated a missense DCLRE1C variant with V-gene and J-gene trimming of TCR beta chains, and an independent cohort replicated the association. Most CMV-associated TCR beta chains appeared to be HLA-restricted in a later analysis, and the HLA associations seemed to be driven largely by CMV exposure. A further reported finding was that TCR beta sequences accurately predicted the HLA-A and HLA-B alleles for most subjects in the first cohort. Presence/absence analyses assumed roughly uniform sequencing depth across donors, an assumption that may not hold. Linkage disequilibrium might explain the correlated functional status among segregating V segments, but an unknown experimental factor could not be excluded. The classifier was reported to diagnose cytomegalovirus status with high specificity and sensitivity in both the original cohort and the validation cohort. Because some donors lacked HLA typing at each locus, the association tests relied only on the typed subset. A cluster of highly shared sequence variants was judged likely to represent a technical artifact of the sequencing pipeline.

The CDR3 runs 17 amino acids, cysteine and phenylalanine included. Left in the record is the CDR3 DNA by itself, 51 bases read in frame from the first base. The germline V gene specifies MGHRA as CDR1 and YSYEKL as CDR2. Clipping removes 4 bases from V and 4 bases from J, with 9 as the unmatched junction base count. Library method: the immunoSEQ multiplex PCR assay. For the multiplex PCR, a mixture combining 60 forward primers for TCR Vbeta segments and 13 reverse primers for TCR Jbeta segments was used. A multiplex PCR assay on genomic DNA amplified the CDR3 region of rearranged TCR beta genes. Amplified TCR beta libraries were sequenced as 87-base-pair reads on the Illumina HiSeq System. Per the source publication's procedure: A later analysis tallied roughly 78 million unique TCR beta chains across the 550 to 850 repertoires, and about 12 million of those chains were shared by two or more donors. Raw reads were error-corrected and collapsed into unique sequences with a nearest-neighbor algorithm that merged closely related sequences to remove PCR and sequencing errors. Alignment of CDR3 sequences to IMGT reference sequences was used to assign V, D and J gene segments. For a sequence to be retained, a match of at least six nucleotides was required to both a V gene segment and a J gene segment. A rearrangement counted as productive if the CDR3 had no stop codons and remained in frame with V and J, and every other rearrangement counted as non-productive. Following IMGT convention, CDR3 was defined as the stretch from the second conserved V-encoded cysteine to the conserved J-encoded phenylalanine. The earlier analysis of roughly 590 of the donors excluded sequences that lacked an unambiguous match to a single V gene segment. In an earlier analysis of around 590 of the donors, a V segment was called functional when productive rearrangements were above 56.7%, and segregating when the standard deviation between donors exceeded 5%. A statistical classification framework was built to diagnose cytomegalovirus status from the catalog of TCR beta chain sequences. A later analysis assigned V and J genes by comparing TCR nucleotide sequences with IMGT/GENE-DB human TR gene sequences. Using the TCRdist pipeline, a later analysis assigned CDR3 sequences along with most-parsimonious VDJ recombination scenarios. A later analysis defined each TCR beta chain by its CDR3 amino acid sequence plus V-gene family, and excluded reads lacking a unique V-gene family. In a later analysis, 550 to 650 highly shared, low-generation-probability nucleotide sequences were removed to address suspected cross-contamination and a sequencing artifact. A later analysis calculated a clonal expansion index for each public chain from normalized within-repertoire ranks of inferred template counts. A later analysis computed generation probabilities with a VDJ recombination model fitted to out-of-frame rearrangements, and checked the results against IGoR. In a later analysis, TCR-TCR, TCR-HLA and TCR-CMV co-occurrence was scored with hypergeometric tests, and a repertoire-size bias correction was applied to TCR pairs. False discovery rates were estimated in a later analysis by permuting HLA or CMV assignments 20 times. In a later analysis, co-occurring TCRs were grouped using DBSCAN, and TCRdist sequence similarity was added for clustering within HLA-allele-positive subsets. Repertoires with fewer than 30,000 or more than 120,000 public chains, plus five repertoires with anomalous nucleotide sharing, were excluded from co-occurrence clustering. TCRdb re-hosts the immuneACCESS table, in-frame sequences only. Its copies lack some clones; in the studies checked, an unresolved V gene accounts for under half of them, and the cause for the rest is not known. The D gene and trimming were derived from the DNA, and the V and J assignments and clone size from that table. Across this sample there are 49,000 or so clones, with around 80% seen only once. About 2.3% of the sample is held by the ten biggest clonotypes.

The sequencing sample was made of PBMCs. This TCR was recovered from a boy between 5 and 17 years old in good health and CMV-seropositive. This sequence uses TRBV4-1 and TRBJ2-1; the central 11 bases match TRBD2. The nucleotide sequence reads as follows: TGCGCCAGCAGCCCCGGAACTAGCGGGGGTCAATACAATGAGCAGTTCTTC. This encodes CASSPGTSGGQYNEQFF.